This T cell receptor beta chain is drawn from a study of cytomegalovirus exposure and HLA in healthy donors. J gave up 3 bases and V 4 bases, and 13 bases lay outside the gene matches. Germline CDR1 WNHNN, CDR2 SYGVQD (reference sequence). The CDR3 is made up of 17 amino acids. PCR primers comprised 60 Vbeta and 13 Jbeta primers. Some clones are missing from TCRdb's copy, which holds only in-frame ones; the method was immunoSEQ multiplex PCR. In total, the table holds approximately 52,000 clones. The receptor comes from a woman in her sixties or seventies in good health and CMV-seropositive. The chain carries TRBV10-1 and TRBJ2-7; 9 bases align to TRBD1. The specimen sequenced was PBMCs. The CDR3 sequence is CASSGSGTGPSNYEQYF. The CDR3 DNA reads TGCGCCAGCAGTGGGTCCGGGACAGGGCCCTCCAACTACGAGCAGTACTTC.